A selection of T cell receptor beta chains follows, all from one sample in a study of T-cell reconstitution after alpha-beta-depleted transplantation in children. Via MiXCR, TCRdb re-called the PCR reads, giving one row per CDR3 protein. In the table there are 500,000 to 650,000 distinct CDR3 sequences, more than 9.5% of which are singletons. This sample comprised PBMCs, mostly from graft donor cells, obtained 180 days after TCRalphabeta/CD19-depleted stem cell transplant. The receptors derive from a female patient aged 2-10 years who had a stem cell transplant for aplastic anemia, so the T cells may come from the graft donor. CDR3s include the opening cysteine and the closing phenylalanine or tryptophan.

CASSLAPILAGGYNEQFF TRBV12-3/TRBV12-4 18
CASTSPESSYEQYF TRBV28 14
CATSDSRGGQSNQPQHF TRBV24-1 17
CASSPTGIRSPLHF TRBV12-3/TRBV12-4 14
CSARKDRENTEAFF TRBV20-1 14
CSAQGTAGGTEAFF TRBV29-1 14
CSVVGSLNTEAFF TRBV29-1 13
CSASPNTEAFF TRBV20-1 11
CSARLRLAVSYEQYF TRBV20-1 15
CASSPGLQSTDTQYF TRBV12-3/TRBV12-4 15